This TCR beta chain was profiled in a study of blood T cell repertoires in COVID-19. Study-level information: Sites in the United States, Italy and Spain provided acute and convalescent COVID-19 samples. PBMCs, B-cell-depleted T cells, or T cells were the source of the cDNA or gDNA that made up the material.

CDR1 and CDR2 (germline): MNHEY, SMNVEV (reference sequence). The CDR3 covers 15 residues. The V end lost 6 bases, the J end lost 0 bases, and 14 bases lay between the germline ends. Authors' analysis steps: Amplified reference gene primers provided the basis for estimating nucleated cell counts. Method: immunoSEQ multiplex PCR; TCRdb's copy keeps in-frame clones and lacks some. V and J calls and clone size are copied from that table; D and trimming were computed from the DNA. The profile shows more than 250,000 clones, roughly 86% of them singletons. J is TRBJ2-5 and V is TRBV27; tentatively, D is TRBD2 (5 bases). Sequenced sample: peripheral blood. The sequence was collected from a woman in her 30s who had recovered from COVID-19. The CDR3 protein is CASSLISDHQETQYF. DNA of the CDR3: TGTGCCAGCAGCCTAATTAGCGACCACCAAGAGACCCAGTACTTC.